This T cell receptor beta chain is from a study of blood T cell repertoires in COVID-19. This CDR3 comprises 9 residues. Sequencing was performed with immunoSEQ multiplex PCR; in TCRdb, only in-frame clones are kept and a portion is missing. Here the sample spans hundreds of thousands of clones, just under 90% being singletons. The sequence came from a woman aged 25 to 39 with COVID-19, enrolled during active disease. Sequences were obtained from peripheral blood. V is TRBV21-1 and J is TRBJ2-3; TRBD2, as called in the table, went unchecked against the DNA. TRBV21-1 is a listed pseudogene. In nucleotides, the CDR3 is TGTGCCAGCAGCAGCGCCCAGTATTTT. It translates to CASSSAQYF.